This paragraph reports one T cell receptor (beta chain). The data belong to a study of cytomegalovirus exposure and HLA in healthy donors. V trimming: 6 bases; J trimming: 5 bases; junction bases outside the gene matches: 12. The CDR3 contains 17 residues. CDR1 and CDR2 from the germline V gene are SGHAT and FQNNGV. With 60 Vbeta and 13 Jbeta primers, the PCR was carried out. TCRdb's table, derived via immunoSEQ multiplex PCR, lists solely in-frame clones and lacks some. Of around 100,000 clones in the sample, more than 65% were seen once. The sequence derives from a woman aged 18-35 years in good health and CMV-seronegative. V and J are TRBV11-2 and TRBJ2-1, with 11 bases lining up with TRBD1. The sequencing sample was made of PBMCs. CDR3 bases: TGTGCCAGCAGTAGCCGGGACAGGGGGTTCTACCACAATGAGCAGTTCTTC. As protein: CASSSRDRGFYHNEQFF.